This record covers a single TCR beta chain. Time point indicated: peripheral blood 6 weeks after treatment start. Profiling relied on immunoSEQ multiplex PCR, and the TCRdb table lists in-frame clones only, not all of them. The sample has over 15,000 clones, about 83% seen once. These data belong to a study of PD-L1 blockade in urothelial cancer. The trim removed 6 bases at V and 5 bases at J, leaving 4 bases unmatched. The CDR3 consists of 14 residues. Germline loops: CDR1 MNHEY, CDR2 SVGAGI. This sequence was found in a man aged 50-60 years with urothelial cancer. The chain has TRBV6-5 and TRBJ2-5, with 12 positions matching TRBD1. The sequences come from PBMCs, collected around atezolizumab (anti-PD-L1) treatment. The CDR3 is CASRGTGGRETQYF. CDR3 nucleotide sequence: TGTGCCAGCAGAGGGACAGGGGGCAGGGAGACCCAGTACTTC.